A selection of T cell receptor beta chains follows, all from one sample in a study of blood T cell repertoires in COVID-19. TCRdb keeps only in-frame clones here, not all; method: immunoSEQ multiplex PCR. The sample lists about 160,000 clones; approximately 79% were seen once. The specimen was peripheral blood. These receptors were obtained from a woman aged 40 to 49 with COVID-19, enrolled during active disease. The CDR3 runs from the conserved cysteine through the conserved F or W. Fields, in order: clone size, V gene, J gene, D gene, CDR3 protein, CDR3 DNA. A D gene is named only where the DNA matches it firmly. Size is omitted from some rows. Given values are once, few, many or a class for expanded clones.

>-|TRBV9|TRBJ2-1|TRBD1
CASSVTGDNRYNEQFF
TGTGCCAGCAGCGTAACAGGGGACAACCGATACAATGAGCAGTTCTTC
>-|TRBV19|TRBJ1-1|-
CASSISFRLSGTEAFF
TGTGCCAGTAGTATATCCTTTAGGTTGAGCGGGACTGAAGCTTTCTTT
>-|TRBV7-9|TRBJ1-3|-
CASSFSLFSGNTIYF
TGTGCCAGCAGTTTCAGTCTTTTTTCTGGAAACACCATATATTTT
>-|TRBV9|TRBJ1-6|-
CASSATSEYSPLHF
TGTGCCAGCAGCGCCACCTCGGAGTATTCACCCCTCCACTTT
>-|TRBV6-2/TRBV6-3|TRBJ2-1|-
CASSPLGQQFF
TGTGCCAGCAGTCCCTTGGGGCAGCAGTTCTTC
>-|TRBV20-1|TRBJ1-2|-
CSANQGRITF
TGCAGTGCTAACCAAGGGAGGATCACCTTC
>-|TRBV5-6|TRBJ2-3|-
CASNPRGSNPTDTQYF
TGTGCCAGCAACCCACGGGGGTCCAATCCCACAGATACGCAGTATTTT
>few|TRBV5-1|TRBJ2-3|TRBD2
CASSLSGRAVSDTQYF
TGCGCCAGCAGCTTGTCGGGGAGGGCCGTGTCAGATACGCAGTATTTT
>few|TRBV14|TRBJ2-6|TRBD1
CASSPRDRISGANVLTF
TGTGCCAGCAGCCCCCGGGACAGAATCTCTGGGGCCAACGTCCTGACTTTC
>-|TRBV2|TRBJ2-1|-
CAIPANSSGYEQFF
TGTGCCATTCCAGCCAACTCCTCCGGGTATGAGCAGTTCTTC
>-|TRBV2|TRBJ1-5|TRBD1
CATRQGYSNQPQHF
TGTGCCACCCGACAGGGATATAGCAATCAGCCCCAGCATTTT
>few|TRBV7-3|TRBJ2-1|TRBD1
CASSPQQGVYNEQFF
TGTGCCAGCAGCCCCCAACAGGGGGTATACAATGAGCAGTTCTTC
>-|TRBV14|TRBJ1-6|TRBD1
CASSHRGENSPLHF
TGTGCCAGCAGTCACAGGGGAGAGAATTCACCCCTCCACTTT
>-|TRBV6-2/TRBV6-3|TRBJ2-1|TRBD2
CASSQNLRLAGYNEQFF
TGTGCCAGCAGCCAGAACCTCCGACTAGCGGGGTACAATGAGCAGTTCTTC
>few|TRBV16|TRBJ1-1|-
CASSQWLNTEAFF
TGTGCCAGCAGCCAATGGCTGAACACTGAAGCTTTCTTT
>-|TRBV6-5|TRBJ1-1|TRBD1
CASSYTGAGLSTEAFF
TGTGCCAGCAGTTACACAGGGGCGGGTTTGAGCACTGAAGCTTTCTTT
>-|TRBV19|TRBJ1-1|TRBD1
CASSEPRDRAASEAFF
TGTGCCAGTAGCGAACCGCGAGACAGGGCGGCGTCCGAAGCTTTCTTT
>once|TRBV30|TRBJ2-1|TRBD1
CAWSLTGVGFGEQFF
TGTGCCTGGAGTTTGACAGGGGTAGGATTCGGTGAGCAGTTCTTC
>many|TRBV10-1|TRBJ1-5|-
CAREERNQPQHF
TGCGCCAGGGAGGAACGCAATCAGCCCCAGCATTTT
>-|TRBV27|TRBJ2-2|-
CASSFYNTNTGELFF
TGTGCCAGCAGTTTTTACAATACCAACACCGGGGAGCTGTTTTTT
>-|TRBV10-2|TRBJ2-3|-
CASSDWGPADTQYF
TGCGCCAGCAGTGATTGGGGGCCAGCTGATACGCAGTATTTT
>once|TRBV9|TRBJ2-3|-
CASSAWGRATTDTQYF
TGTGCCAGCAGCGCGTGGGGGCGCGCTACCACAGATACGCAGTATTTT
>-|TRBV12-3/TRBV12-4|TRBJ2-5|TRBD1
CASSPDRAETQYF
TGTGCCAGCAGCCCGGACAGGGCGGAGACCCAGTACTTC
>-|TRBV27|TRBJ1-4|-
CASSSQGINEKLFF
TGTGCCAGCAGTTCGCAGGGAATTAATGAAAAACTGTTTTTT
>-|TRBV5-8|TRBJ1-5|-
CASSLGYLSSQPQHF
TGTGCCAGCAGCTTGGGTTACCTCTCGAGTCAGCCCCAGCATTTT
>-|TRBV4-1|TRBJ1-4|-
CASSQDPGFRDEKLFF
TGCGCCAGCAGCCAAGACCCAGGGTTTCGGGATGAAAAACTGTTTTTT
>-|TRBV15|TRBJ2-5|TRBD2
CATSRDRAGEETQYF
TGTGCCACCAGCAGAGATCGTGCGGGGGAAGAGACCCAGTACTTC
>many|TRBV2|TRBJ2-7|-
CASTLAQTYEQYF
TGTGCCAGCACGCTAGCTCAGACCTACGAGCAGTACTTC
>-|TRBV9|TRBJ2-5|-
CASSSLTETQYF
TGTGCCAGCAGCTCACTAACGGAGACCCAGTACTTC
>-|TRBV4-1|TRBJ2-1|TRBD2
CASKLAGVVNEQFF
TGCGCCAGTAAACTAGCGGGAGTTGTCAATGAGCAGTTCTTC
>-|TRBV5-6|TRBJ1-1|TRBD1
CASRRDRTRMNTEAFF
TGTGCCAGCCGACGGGACAGGACAAGAATGAACACTGAAGCTTTCTTT
>once|TRBV5-6|TRBJ1-2|TRBD1
CASSRDRQYRYTF
TGTGCCAGCAGCCGGGACAGACAGTATCGCTACACCTTC
>-|TRBV4-2|TRBJ2-3|TRBD2
CASSQGRLAAPSSTDTQYF
TGTGCCAGCAGCCAAGGGCGACTAGCGGCGCCCTCTAGCACAGATACGCAGTATTTT
>-|TRBV9|TRBJ2-1|TRBD2
CASSVATSDNEQFF
TGTGCCAGCAGCGTAGCCACTAGCGACAATGAGCAGTTCTTC
>-|TRBV19|TRBJ2-1|TRBD1
CASSIDQGTGSYNEQFF
TGTGCCAGTAGTATAGATCAGGGGACAGGGTCCTACAATGAGCAGTTCTTC
>-|TRBV5-5|TRBJ2-2|TRBD2
CASRTGTRNTGELFF
TGTGCCAGCAGGACCGGGACTAGAAACACCGGGGAGCTGTTTTTT
>-|TRBV2|TRBJ1-3|-
CASSRPGLGNTIYF
TGTGCCAGCAGTAGACCGGGACTTGGAAACACCATATATTTT
>-|TRBV4-2|TRBJ1-2|TRBD1
CASSPRTGVDGYTF
TGTGCCAGCAGCCCCCGGACAGGAGTGGATGGCTACACCTTC
>-|TRBV6-5|TRBJ1-2|TRBD1
CASRRKQGARGYTF
TGTGCCAGCAGGCGGAAACAGGGGGCGCGGGGCTACACCTTC
>-|TRBV6-5|TRBJ2-2|TRBD1
CASIPGQSNTGELFF
TGTGCCAGCATTCCGGGACAGAGCAACACCGGGGAGCTGTTTTTT
>few|TRBV6-4|TRBJ2-3|TRBD2
CASSEGASGDDTQYF
TGTGCCAGCAGTGAAGGGGCTAGCGGGGACGATACGCAGTATTTT
>-|TRBV7-9|TRBJ2-1|-
CASSLVVSGNNEQFF
TGTGCCAGCAGCTTAGTTGTGTCGGGGAACAATGAGCAGTTCTTC
>few|TRBV7-9|TRBJ1-5|-
CASSSGGFSNQPQHF
TGTGCCAGCAGCTCCGGCGGGTTTAGCAATCAGCCCCAGCATTTT
>-|TRBV24-1|TRBJ2-2|TRBD1
CATSGPDRARTGELFF
TGTGCCACCAGTGGCCCAGACAGGGCGCGCACCGGGGAGCTGTTTTTT
>-|TRBV28|TRBJ1-2|-
CASSSMEGRNYGYTF
TGTGCCAGCAGCTCCATGGAGGGGAGAAACTATGGCTACACCTTC
>once|TRBV6-6|TRBJ2-5|TRBD1
CASSRDRGRYYGETQYF
TGTGCCAGCAGTCGGGACAGGGGGCGCTATTACGGGGAGACCCAGTACTTC
>once|TRBV30|TRBJ2-1|TRBD1
CAWTGQGDNEQFF
TGTGCCTGGACGGGACAGGGCGACAATGAGCAGTTCTTC
>-|TRBV3-1/TRBV3-2|TRBJ2-1|TRBD2
CASSRGRAVYNEQFF
TGTGCCAGCAGCCGTGGGAGGGCCGTATACAATGAGCAGTTCTTC
>once|TRBV19|TRBJ2-2|TRBD2
CASARLALDTGELFF
TGTGCCAGTGCCCGACTAGCTTTGGACACCGGGGAGCTGTTTTTT
>-|TRBV4-1|TRBJ1-2|-
CASSQLRGGGYTF
TGCGCCAGCAGCCAACTCCGAGGAGGCGGCTACACCTTC
>few|TRBV7-9|TRBJ2-3|TRBD2
CASSFLAGTSTDTQYF
TGTGCCAGCAGCTTTTTAGCGGGAACTAGCACAGATACGCAGTATTTT